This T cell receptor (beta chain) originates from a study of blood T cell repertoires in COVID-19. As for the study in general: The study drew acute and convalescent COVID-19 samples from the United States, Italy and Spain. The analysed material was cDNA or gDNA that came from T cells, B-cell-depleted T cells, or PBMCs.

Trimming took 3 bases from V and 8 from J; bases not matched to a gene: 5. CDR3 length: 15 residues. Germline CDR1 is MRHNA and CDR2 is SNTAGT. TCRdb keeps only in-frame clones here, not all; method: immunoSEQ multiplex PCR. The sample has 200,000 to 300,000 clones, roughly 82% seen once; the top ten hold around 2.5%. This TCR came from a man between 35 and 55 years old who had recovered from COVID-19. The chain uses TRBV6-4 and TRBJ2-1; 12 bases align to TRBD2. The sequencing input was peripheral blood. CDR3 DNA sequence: TGTGCCAGCAGTGAGACTAGCGGGAGTCGCGATGAGCAGTTCTTC. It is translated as CASSETSGSRDEQFF.